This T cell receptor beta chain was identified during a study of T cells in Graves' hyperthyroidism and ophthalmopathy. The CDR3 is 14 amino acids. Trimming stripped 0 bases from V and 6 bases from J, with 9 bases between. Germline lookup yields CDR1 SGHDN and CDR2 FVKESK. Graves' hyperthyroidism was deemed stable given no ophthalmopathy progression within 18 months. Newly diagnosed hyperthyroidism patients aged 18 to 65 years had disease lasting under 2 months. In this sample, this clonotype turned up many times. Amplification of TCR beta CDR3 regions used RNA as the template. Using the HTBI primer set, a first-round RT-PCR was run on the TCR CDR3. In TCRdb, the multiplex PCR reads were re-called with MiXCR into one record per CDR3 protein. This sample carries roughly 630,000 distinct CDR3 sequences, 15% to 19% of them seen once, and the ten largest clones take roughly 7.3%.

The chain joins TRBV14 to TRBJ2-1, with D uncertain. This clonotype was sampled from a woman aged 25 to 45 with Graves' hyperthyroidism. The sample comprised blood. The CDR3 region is CASSQDGVSNEQFF. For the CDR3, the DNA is TGTGCCAGCAGCCAAGATGGGGTGAGCAATGAGCAGTTCTTC. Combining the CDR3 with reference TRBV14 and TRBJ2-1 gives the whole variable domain EAGVTQFPSHSVIEKGQTVTLRCDPISGHDNLYWYRRVMGKEIKFLLHFVKESKQDESGMPNNRFLAERTGGTYSTLKVQPAELEDSGVYFCASSQDGVSNEQFFGPGTRLTVL.